The entry below gives a single T cell receptor beta chain sequence along with its context. Original data processing: Quantification of nucleated cells was approximated via reference gene primer amplification. TCRdb's table, derived via immunoSEQ multiplex PCR, lists solely in-frame clones and lacks some. V and J calls and clone size come straight from that table; D and trimming were deduced from the DNA. The sample carries 150,000 to 200,000 clones, 80% to 95% recorded once. This sample was taken from a study of blood T cell repertoires in COVID-19. Background on the study: There were acute and convalescent COVID-19 samples, and they came from the United States, Italy and Spain.

V gave up 3 bases and J gave up 1 base; unmatched junction bases: 6. The CDR3 has 16 amino acids. CDR1 and CDR2 from the germline V gene are SGHNT and YYREEE (reference sequence). This sequence was found in a man aged 50 or older with acute or convalescent COVID-19. The sequenced sample consisted of peripheral blood. V and J are TRBV5-4 and TRBJ2-2, with TRBD1 identical over 7 bases. CDR3: CASSSYRDRNTGELFF. The CDR3 bases are TGTGCCAGCAGCTCGTACCGGGACAGGAACACCGGGGAGCTGTTTTTT.